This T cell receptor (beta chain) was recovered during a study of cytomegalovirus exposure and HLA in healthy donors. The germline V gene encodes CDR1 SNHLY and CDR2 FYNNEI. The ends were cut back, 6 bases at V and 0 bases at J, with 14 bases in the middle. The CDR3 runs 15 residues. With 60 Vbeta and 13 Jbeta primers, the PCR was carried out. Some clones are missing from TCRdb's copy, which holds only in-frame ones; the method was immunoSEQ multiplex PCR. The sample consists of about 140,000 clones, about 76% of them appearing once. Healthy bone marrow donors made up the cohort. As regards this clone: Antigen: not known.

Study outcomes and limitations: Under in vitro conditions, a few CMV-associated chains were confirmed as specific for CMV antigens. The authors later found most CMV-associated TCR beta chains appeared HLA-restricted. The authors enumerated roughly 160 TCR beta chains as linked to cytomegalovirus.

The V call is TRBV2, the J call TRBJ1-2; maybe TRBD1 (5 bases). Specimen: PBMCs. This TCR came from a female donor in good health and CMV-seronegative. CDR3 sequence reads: CASRNIRQSNYGYTF. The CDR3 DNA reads TGTGCCAGCAGGAATATTCGACAGTCTAACTATGGCTACACCTTC.